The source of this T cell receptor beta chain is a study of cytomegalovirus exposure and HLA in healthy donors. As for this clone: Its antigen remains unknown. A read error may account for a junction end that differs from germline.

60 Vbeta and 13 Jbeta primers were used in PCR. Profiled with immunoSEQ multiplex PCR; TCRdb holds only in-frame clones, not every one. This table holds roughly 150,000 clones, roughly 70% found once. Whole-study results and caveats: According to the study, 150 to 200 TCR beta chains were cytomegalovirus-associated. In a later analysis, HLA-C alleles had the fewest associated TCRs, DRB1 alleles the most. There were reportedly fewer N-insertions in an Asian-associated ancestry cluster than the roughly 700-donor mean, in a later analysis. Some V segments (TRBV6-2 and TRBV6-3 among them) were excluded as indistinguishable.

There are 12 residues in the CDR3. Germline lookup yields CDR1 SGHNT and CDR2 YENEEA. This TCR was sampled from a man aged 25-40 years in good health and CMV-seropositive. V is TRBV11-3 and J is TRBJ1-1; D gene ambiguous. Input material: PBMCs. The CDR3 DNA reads TGTGCCAGCAGCTTAGGGGTTACAGCCCAACACTTT. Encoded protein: CASSLGVTAQHF. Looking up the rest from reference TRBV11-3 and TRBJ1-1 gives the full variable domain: EAGVVQSPRYKIIEKKQPVAFWCNPISGHNTLYWYLQNLGQGPELLIRYENEEAVDDSQLPKDRFSAERLKGVDSTLKIQPAELGDSAVYLCASSLGVTAQHFGQGTRLTVV.